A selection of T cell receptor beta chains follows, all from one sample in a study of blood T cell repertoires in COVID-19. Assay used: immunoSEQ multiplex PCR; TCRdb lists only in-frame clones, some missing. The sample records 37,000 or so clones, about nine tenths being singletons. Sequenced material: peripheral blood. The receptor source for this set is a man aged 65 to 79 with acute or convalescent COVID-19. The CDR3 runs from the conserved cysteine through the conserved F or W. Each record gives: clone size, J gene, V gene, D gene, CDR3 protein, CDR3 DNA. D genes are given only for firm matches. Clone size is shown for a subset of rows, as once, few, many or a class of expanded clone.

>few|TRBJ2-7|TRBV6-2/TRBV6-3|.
CASSSTGGEQYF
TGTGCCAGCAGTAGCACCGGGGGCGAGCAGTACTTC
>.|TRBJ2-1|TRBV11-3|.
CASSAGTTYNEQFF
TGTGCCAGCAGCGCCGGGACAACCTACAATGAGCAGTTCTTC
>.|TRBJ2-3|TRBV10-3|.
CAISEKPDTQYF
TGTGCCATCAGTGAAAAGCCAGATACGCAGTATTTT
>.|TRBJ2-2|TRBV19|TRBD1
CASSNRDRGDTGELFF
TGTGCCAGTAGTAACCGGGACAGGGGGGACACCGGGGAGCTGTTTTTT
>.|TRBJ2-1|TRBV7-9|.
CASSFGVEAGDEQFF
TGTGCCAGCAGCTTCGGGGTGGAAGCCGGCGATGAGCAGTTCTTC
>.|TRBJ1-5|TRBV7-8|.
CASSPGQYNQPQHF
TGTGCCAGCAGCCCAGGACAGTACAATCAGCCCCAGCATTTT
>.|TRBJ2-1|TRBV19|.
CASTPFLTSDFDEQFF
TGTGCCAGTACCCCTTTCCTTACTAGTGATTTCGATGAGCAGTTCTTC
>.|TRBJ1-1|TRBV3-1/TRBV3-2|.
CASSQDFGSVNTEAFF
TGTGCCAGCAGCCAAGATTTCGGGTCAGTGAACACTGAAGCTTTCTTT
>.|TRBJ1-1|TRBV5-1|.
CASSLDSIEAFF
TGCGCCAGCAGCTTGGACTCTATTGAAGCTTTCTTT
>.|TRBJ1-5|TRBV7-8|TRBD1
CASAMGQGNQPQHF
TGTGCCAGCGCAATGGGACAGGGGAATCAGCCCCAGCATTTT
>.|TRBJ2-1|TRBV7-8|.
CASSLGGSEFF
TGTGCCAGCAGCTTAGGTGGGAGCGAGTTCTTC
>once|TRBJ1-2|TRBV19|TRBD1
CASSPGTGAYGYTF
TGTGCCAGTTCCCCCGGGACAGGGGCCTATGGCTACACCTTC
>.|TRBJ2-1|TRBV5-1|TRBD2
CASTQVAGGAYNEQFF
TGCGCCAGCACCCAAGTAGCGGGAGGGGCCTACAATGAGCAGTTCTTC
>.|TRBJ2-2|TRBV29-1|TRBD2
CSVLSGGAVDTGELFF
TGCAGCGTATTGAGCGGGGGCGCGGTGGACACCGGGGAGCTGTTTTTT
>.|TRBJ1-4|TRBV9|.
CASSGGPNEKLFF
TGTGCCAGCAGCGGCGGTCCTAATGAAAAACTGTTTTTT
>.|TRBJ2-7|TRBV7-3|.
CASSLGAALTYEQYF
TGTGCCAGCAGCTTAGGGGCGGCGCTCACCTACGAGCAGTACTTC
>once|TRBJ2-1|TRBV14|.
CASSPYASYGVVLSEQFF
TGTGCCAGCAGCCCCTATGCCAGCTACGGGGTGGTGCTTAGTGAGCAGTTCTTC
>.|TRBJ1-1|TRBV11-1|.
CASRGGGATFF
TGTGCCAGCAGGGGCGGGGGCGCGACTTTCTTT
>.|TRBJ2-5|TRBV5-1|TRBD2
CASSPGTSGRGKTQYF
TGCGCCAGCAGCCCCGGGACTAGCGGGAGGGGAAAGACCCAGTACTTC
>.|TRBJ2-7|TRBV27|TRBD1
CASSLYRGPYEQYF
TGTGCCAGCAGTTTATACAGGGGGCCCTACGAGCAGTACTTC
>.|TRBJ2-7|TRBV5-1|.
CASSRGTAPEGSAYEQYF
TGCGCCAGCAGCAGGGGGACCGCTCCTGAGGGTTCGGCCTACGAGCAGTACTTC
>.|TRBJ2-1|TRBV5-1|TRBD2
CASSRGLAGGTEQFF
TGCGCCAGCAGCCGAGGACTAGCGGGAGGCACTGAGCAGTTCTTC
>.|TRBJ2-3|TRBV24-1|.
CATSNLDTQYF
TGTGCCACCAGTAACTTAGATACGCAGTATTTT
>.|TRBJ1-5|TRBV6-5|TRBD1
CASSFYGQAEYQPQHF
TGTGCCAGCAGTTTTTACGGACAGGCAGAGTATCAGCCCCAGCATTTT
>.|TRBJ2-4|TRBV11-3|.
CASSQRRGSIQYF
TGTGCCAGCAGCCAGAGGCGGGGAAGCATTCAGTACTTC
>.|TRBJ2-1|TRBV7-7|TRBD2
CASSSGLRNEQFF
TGTGCTAGCAGTTCGGGACTACGCAATGAGCAGTTCTTC
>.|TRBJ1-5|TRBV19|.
CASSMGGDQPQHF
TGTGCCAGTAGTATGGGCGGGGATCAGCCCCAGCATTTT
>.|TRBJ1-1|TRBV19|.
CASSPVEGGTEAFF
TGTGCCAGTAGCCCCGTAGAGGGAGGAACTGAAGCTTTCTTT
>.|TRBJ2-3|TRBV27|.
CASSTERATDTQYF
TGTGCCAGCAGTACCGAGCGGGCCACAGATACGCAGTATTTT
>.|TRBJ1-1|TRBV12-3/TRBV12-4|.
CASRQGGGTEAFF
TGTGCCAGCAGACAGGGAGGGGGCACTGAAGCTTTCTTT
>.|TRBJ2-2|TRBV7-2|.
CASSKQGPGELFF
TGTGCCAGCAGCAAACAGGGCCCCGGGGAGCTGTTTTTT
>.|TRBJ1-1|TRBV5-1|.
CASSSTGHWNTEAFF
TGCGCCAGCAGCTCCACAGGGCATTGGAACACTGAAGCTTTCTTT
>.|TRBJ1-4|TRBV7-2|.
CASSLELEEKLFF
TGTGCCAGCAGCTTAGAACTAGAAGAAAAACTGTTTTTT
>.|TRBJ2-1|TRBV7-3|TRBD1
CASKLGQGTYNEQFF
TGTGCCAGCAAGCTGGGACAGGGCACTTACAATGAGCAGTTCTTC
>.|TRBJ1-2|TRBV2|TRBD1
CASRDRGRVNYGYTF
TGTGCCAGCAGGGACAGGGGGCGCGTTAACTATGGCTACACCTTC
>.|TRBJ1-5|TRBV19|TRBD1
CASSTRQGADSNQPQHF
TGTGCCAGTAGTACCCGACAGGGGGCGGATAGCAATCAGCCCCAGCATTTT
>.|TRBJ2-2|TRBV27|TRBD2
CASSSHTAGSPGELFF
TGTGCCAGCAGTTCCCACACAGCGGGATCACCCGGGGAGCTGTTTTTT
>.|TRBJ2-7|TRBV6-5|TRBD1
CASSGTGVGYEQYF
TGTGCCAGCAGCGGGACAGGGGTGGGGTACGAGCAGTACTTC
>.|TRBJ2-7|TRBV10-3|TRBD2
CAISESSGRISEQYF
TGTGCCATCAGTGAGAGTAGCGGGAGAATCTCCGAGCAGTACTTC
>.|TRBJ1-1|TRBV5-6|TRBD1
CASSWYGQGGTEAFF
TGTGCCAGCAGCTGGTACGGACAGGGGGGAACTGAAGCTTTCTTT
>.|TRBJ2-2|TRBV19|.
CASSIGRTVTGELFF
TGTGCCAGTAGTATAGGCCGGACAGTCACCGGGGAGCTGTTTTTT
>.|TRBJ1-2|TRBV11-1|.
CASSLSRQGDGYTF
TGTGCCAGCAGCTTATCGCGGCAGGGTGATGGCTACACCTTC
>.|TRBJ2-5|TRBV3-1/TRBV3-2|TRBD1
CASSQVGTGEGETQYF
TGTGCCAGCAGCCAAGTTGGGACAGGAGAGGGGGAGACCCAGTACTTC
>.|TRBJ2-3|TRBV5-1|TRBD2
CASSPGGFGTDTQYF
TGCGCCAGCAGCCCCGGGGGGTTTGGTACAGATACGCAGTATTTT
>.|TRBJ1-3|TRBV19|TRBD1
CASSAGQTSGNTIYF
TGTGCCAGTAGCGCGGGACAGACCTCTGGAAACACCATATATTTT
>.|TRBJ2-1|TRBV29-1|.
CSVALGNEQFF
TGCAGCGTTGCGCTTGGCAACGAGCAGTTCTTC
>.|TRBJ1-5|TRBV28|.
CASSPNQGNQPQHF
TGTGCCAGCAGCCCTAACCAGGGCAATCAGCCCCAGCATTTT
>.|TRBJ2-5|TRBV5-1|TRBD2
CASSSTGLAGGPRETQYF
TGCGCCAGCAGCTCCACGGGACTAGCGGGAGGGCCGCGGGAGACCCAGTACTTC
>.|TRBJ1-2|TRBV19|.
CASSIYREIGYTF
TGTGCCAGTAGTATATACAGGGAAATTGGCTACACCTTC
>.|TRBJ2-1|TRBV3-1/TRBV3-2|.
CASSSGYEQFF
TGTGCCAGCAGCAGCGGGTATGAGCAGTTCTTC
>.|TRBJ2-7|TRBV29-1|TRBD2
CSVSTSGMKSYEQYF
TGCAGCGTGTCGACTAGCGGGATGAAAAGCTACGAGCAGTACTTC
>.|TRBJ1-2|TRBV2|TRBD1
CASRARQGQKGYTF
TGTGCCAGCAGAGCCAGACAGGGACAGAAAGGCTACACCTTC
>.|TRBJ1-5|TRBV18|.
CASSPADNQPQHF
TGTGCCAGCTCACCAGCGGACAATCAGCCCCAGCATTTT
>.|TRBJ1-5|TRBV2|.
CASTRGFLNNQPQHF
TGTGCCAGCACACGGGGTTTTTTGAACAATCAGCCCCAGCATTTT
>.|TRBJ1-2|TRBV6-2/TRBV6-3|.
CASSPQWSNYGYTF
TGTGCCAGCAGCCCACAGTGGTCCAACTATGGCTACACCTTC
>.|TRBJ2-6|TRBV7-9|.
CASSLASGPGGANVLTF
TGTGCCAGCAGCTTAGCGTCCGGGCCGGGAGGGGCCAACGTCCTGACTTTC
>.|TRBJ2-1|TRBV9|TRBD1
CASSVTGIYNEQFF
TGTGCCAGCAGCGTGACAGGGATTTACAATGAGCAGTTCTTC
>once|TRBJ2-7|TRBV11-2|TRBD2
CASSISGPSYEQYF
TGTGCCAGCAGTATTAGCGGGCCCTCCTACGAGCAGTACTTC
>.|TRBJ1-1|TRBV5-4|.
CASSSGGGRNTEAFF
TGTGCCAGCAGCTCCGGTGGAGGCCGGAACACTGAAGCTTTCTTT